This TCR beta chain was documented in a study of T cell responses to AZD1222 COVID-19 vaccine. A note on this clone: The antigen remains unidentified.

Findings of the study overall: Spike-wide coverage was observed for vaccine-associated CD4 TCRs, with dominant responses at 160-218 and 743-854. In the spike-specific TCR repertoire, nearly half reportedly target unmutated variant regions. An increase in Spike-specific TCR breadth and depth was observed after two AZD1222 doses.

Clones were read by immunoSEQ multiplex PCR, and TCRdb kept only the in-frame ones, dropping some. The sample holds around 79,000 clones, around 90% seen once. The sequence derives from an adult in good health. The specimen was peripheral blood, collected on day 0 of AZD1222 vaccination.

Here the CDR3 reads CSAQTGSQYGYTF. The CDR3 coding sequence is TGCAGCGCGCAAACCGGGTCTCAATATGGCTACACCTTC. The chain recombines TRBV29-1 with TRBJ1-2; D unresolved. With 7 bases removed from V and 5 bases from J, the gap between germline ends came to 17 bases. The CDR3 consists of 13 residues. CDR1 and CDR2 (germline): SQVTM, ANQGSEA.